The source of this T cell receptor (beta chain) is a study of blood T cell repertoires in COVID-19. Overall study: Acute-phase and convalescent COVID-19 samples originated in the United States, Italy and Spain. The analysed material was cDNA or gDNA that came from T cells, B-cell-depleted T cells, or PBMCs.

Per the original methods: Estimation of nucleated cell counts relied on the amplification of reference gene primers. The repertoire was sequenced with immunoSEQ multiplex PCR; TCRdb's copy has only in-frame clones and lacks some. V, J and clone size derive from that table, while D and trimming were established from the DNA sequence. This sample has fewer than 85,000 clones, with around nine tenths found just once. The CDR3 spans 17 residues. Germline-derived CDR1 and CDR2 are GTSNPN and SVGIG (reference sequence). Sequenced sample: peripheral blood. The receptor comes from a man in his 60s with acute or convalescent COVID-19. The chain carries TRBV30 and TRBJ1-2; TRBD1 agrees at 7 bases. CDR3 loop: CAILPSDTGDPNYGYTF. The CDR3 nucleotides are TGTGCTATACTACCGTCGGATACAGGGGACCCCAACTATGGCTACACCTTC.